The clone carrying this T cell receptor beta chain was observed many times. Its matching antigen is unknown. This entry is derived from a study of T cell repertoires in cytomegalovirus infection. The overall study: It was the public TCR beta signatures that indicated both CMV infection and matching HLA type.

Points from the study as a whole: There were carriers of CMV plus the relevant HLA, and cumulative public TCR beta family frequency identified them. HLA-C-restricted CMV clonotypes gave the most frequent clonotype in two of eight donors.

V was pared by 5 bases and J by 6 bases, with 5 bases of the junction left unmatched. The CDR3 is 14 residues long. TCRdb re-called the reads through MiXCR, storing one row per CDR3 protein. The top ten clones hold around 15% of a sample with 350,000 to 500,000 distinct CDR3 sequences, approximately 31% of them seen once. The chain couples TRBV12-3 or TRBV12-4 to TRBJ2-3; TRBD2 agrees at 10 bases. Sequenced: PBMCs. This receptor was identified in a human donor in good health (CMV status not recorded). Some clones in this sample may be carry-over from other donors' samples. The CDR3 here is CASSQAGGLDTQYF. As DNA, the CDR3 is TGTGCCAGCAGTCAAGCGGGGGGGCTTGATACGCAGTATTTT.